The present TCR beta chain was sequenced within a study of cytomegalovirus exposure and HLA in healthy donors. Overall study findings and caveats: The study recorded more than 150 TCR beta chains that were cytomegalovirus-associated.

Trimming took 5 bases from V and 5 from J; bases not matched to a gene: 3. The CDR3 length is 14 residues. Germline values: CDR1 MNHNS, CDR2 SASEGT. PCR involved 60 Vbeta and 13 Jbeta primers. Sequenced by immunoSEQ multiplex PCR; TCRdb stores in-frame clones only, minus some. The sample lists roughly 100,000 clones, around 74% occurring once. Remarks on this clone: The target antigen is unknown.

Input material: PBMCs. V and J are TRBV6-1 and TRBJ2-7; TRBD2 matches 13 bases. The receptor comes from a woman aged 35 to 49 in good health and CMV-seropositive. The CDR3 loop reads CASSKLAGGDEQYF. The CDR3 DNA follows: TGTGCCAGCAGTAAACTAGCGGGAGGGGACGAGCAGTACTTC.